The 32 T cell receptor beta chains given below trace back to one sample, sequenced in a study of CD8 T cells in ankylosing spondylitis. General study findings and limits: The study identified a TCR beta motif of roughly eight highly homologous variants that appeared characteristic of ankylosing spondylitis blood.

Using its own MiXCR run on the 5' RACE reads, TCRdb lists one record per CDR3 protein. This table holds a few hundred thousand distinct CDR3 sequences, 20% to 25% found once. Their antigens are not known. Sequencing was carried out using blood, either unsorted or a sorted T cell fraction (not recorded which). The source of these receptors is a male donor with ankylosing spondylitis.

The genes are TRBV5-1 and TRBJ1-2; 7 bases line up with TRBD1. CDR1 is SGHRS, CDR2 YFSETQ, per germline. The CDR3 contains 15 residues. The V gene end was trimmed by 4 bases and the J gene end by 6 bases; junction bases not matched to a gene: 12. CDR3 in amino acids: CASSANSGGEDGYTF. The CDR3 region has the DNA TGCGCCAGCAGCGCAAACTCAGGGGGAGAGGATGGCTACACCTTC.

This clonotype was observed a few times. The rearrangement links TRBV9 to TRBJ2-1, with 8 bases aligning to TRBD2. V trimming: 4 bases; J trimming: 8 bases; junction bases outside the gene matches: 11. CDR3 size: 15 residues. Germline CDR1 is SGDLS and CDR2 is YYNGEE. CDR3 sequence reads: CASSRRGDSDHEQFF. For the CDR3, the DNA is TGTGCCAGCAGCCGGCGGGGGGACTCTGACCATGAGCAGTTCTTC.

This clonotype has only a few counts. The J gene is TRBJ2-3, the V gene TRBV7-9, with D perhaps given as TRBD1 or TRBD2 (5 bases each). Germline lookup yields CDR1 SEHNR and CDR2 FQNEAQ (reference sequence). V was clipped by 1 base and J by 2 bases, with 7 bases between them. The CDR3 spans 14 residues. The CDR3 DNA sequence: TGTGCCAGCAGCTTAGGGGGGTTCACAGATACGCAGTATTTT. This translates into CASSLGGFTDTQYF.

This sequence joins TRBV5-5 and TRBJ2-1; D not certain. Per germline, CDR1 SGHKS and CDR2 YYEKEE (reference sequence). The CDR3 runs 15 residues. V was cut by 0 bases and J by 1 base, with 8 bases left in between. The CDR3 loop is CASSLVPQSYNEQFF. CDR3 in DNA: TGTGCCAGCAGCTTGGTTCCACAATCCTACAATGAGCAGTTCTTC.

In DNA form, the CDR3 reads TGTGCCAGCAGCCATACTAGCGTAGACACCGGGGAGCTGTTTTTT. This sequence encodes CASSHTSVDTGELFF. This chain uses TRBV11-3 with TRBJ2-2, with 7 nucleotides matching TRBD2. The V gene's germline CDR1 is SGHNT and CDR2 YENEEA. The ends lost 5 bases at V and 3 bases at J; junction bases unmatched: 6. The CDR3 spans 15 residues.

The rearrangement links TRBV7-3 to TRBJ2-7, with D perhaps being TRBD1 or TRBD2 (5 bases each). Trimming pared 5 bases from V and 4 bases from J, leaving 15 bases between. Germline V lookup: CDR1 SGHTA, CDR2 FQGTGA. The CDR3 loop spans 14 amino acids. The CDR3 loop reads CASSRDGFIYEQYF. DNA of the CDR3: TGTGCCAGCAGCCGGGACGGGTTTATTTACGAGCAGTACTTC.

V usage is TRBV4-2 and J usage is TRBJ2-3; D remains unclear. The length of the CDR3 is 16 residues. V lost 1 base and J 3 bases, leaving 14 bases between the germline ends. CDR1 is LGHNA and CDR2 is YNFKEQ in the germline V gene. The CDR3 nucleotides read TGTGCCAGCAGCCAAGCGCCTGTCCCGGATACAGATACGCAGTATTTT. As protein: CASSQAPVPDTDTQYF.

This chain links TRBV6-1 with TRBJ1-2; D is uncertain. The CDR3 runs 14 residues. CDR1 and CDR2 (germline): MNHNS, SASEGT. The ends were cut back, 2 bases at V and 4 bases at J, with 11 bases in the middle. This CDR3 reads CASSELGSRYGYTF. The CDR3 nucleotides are TGTGCCAGCAGTGAACTTGGGTCTCGCTATGGCTACACCTTC.

In this sample, this clonotype turned up a few times. This chain joins TRBV7-9 and TRBJ1-6; D is ambiguous. Trimming took 0 bases from V and 8 from J, leaving 11 bases between them. This CDR3 contains 15 residues. CDR1 and CDR2 from the germline V gene are SEHNR and FQNEAQ (reference sequence). This CDR3 is CASSLARGDHSPLHF. The CDR3 DNA reads TGTGCCAGCAGCTTAGCGCGTGGGGATCATTCACCCCTCCACTTT.

The genes are TRBV7-9 and TRBJ1-2, with 7 bases matching TRBD1. The CDR3 runs 13 residues. With V trimmed by 5 bases and J by 3 bases, 3 bases remained unmatched. Germline CDR1 and CDR2: SEHNR and FQNEAQ (reference sequence). CDR3 coding DNA: TGTGCCAGCAGCGGACAGGTCCACTATGGCTACACCTTC. It codes for CASSGQVHYGYTF.

In this sample, this clonotype turned up a few times. The chain combines TRBV29-1 with TRBJ1-2, with 8 bases lining up with TRBD1. CDR1 is SQVTM and CDR2 is ANQGSEA in the germline V gene. The CDR3 extends over 12 amino acids. With 4 bases clipped from V and 4 bases from J, the junction kept 2 bases outside the gene matches. The CDR3 protein is CSVGQGSYGYTF. In DNA form, the CDR3 reads TGCAGCGTTGGACAGGGGAGCTATGGCTACACCTTC.

The V call is TRBV19, the J call TRBJ2-2; 14 positions agree with TRBD2. CDR1 is LNHDA and CDR2 is SQIVND in the germline V gene (reference sequence). This CDR3 comprises 18 residues. V shed 5 bases and J 3 bases; nucleotides not matched to a gene: 8. CDR3 bases: TGTGCCAGTAGTGATCCCGGGACTAGCGGGAGTCACACCGGGGAGCTGTTTTTT. Translating gives CASSDPGTSGSHTGELFF.

J is TRBJ2-1 and V is TRBV9; D gene uncertain. Per the germline V gene, CDR1 is SGDLS and CDR2 is YYNGEE. V was shortened by 0 bases and J by 10 bases, with 11 bases between the two germline ends. CDR3 length equals 13 residues. CDR3: CASSVVVVGEQFF. CDR3 coding DNA: TGTGCCAGCAGCGTAGTAGTAGTTGGGGAGCAGTTCTTC.

The chain is built from TRBV9 and TRBJ2-1; possibly TRBD1 for D (6 bases). The ends were cut back, 3 bases at V and 0 bases at J, with 10 bases in the middle. The CDR3 runs 15 residues. Germline assignment: CDR1 SGDLS and CDR2 YYNGEE. CDR3 sequence: CASSGEGVSYNEQFF. As DNA, the CDR3 is TGTGCCAGCAGCGGCGAGGGGGTCTCCTACAATGAGCAGTTCTTC. Together with reference TRBV9 and TRBJ2-1, the CDR3 gives the full variable domain: DSGVTQTPKHLITATGQRVTLRCSPRSGDLSVYWYQQSLDQGLQFLIQYYNGEERAKGNILERFSAQQFPDLHSELNLSSLELGDSALYFCASSGEGVSYNEQFFGPGTRLTVL.

This clonotype is a singleton in its sample. V and J are TRBV29-1 and TRBJ2-3; 13 bases map to TRBD2. The CDR3 runs 14 residues. The J segment lost 6 bases and the V segment lost 2 bases, leaving 2 bases of the junction unmatched. CDR1 is SQVTM and CDR2 is ANQGSEA in the germline V gene. The CDR3 DNA follows: TGCAGCGTTGAACGACTAGCGGGAGGCGATACGCAGTATTTT. Protein sequence: CSVERLAGGDTQYF.

This clonotype showed up just once. V gene TRBV3-1 combines with J gene TRBJ2-1; possibly TRBD2 for D (5 bases). V lost 2 bases and J lost 8, with 10 bases in between. The CDR3 length is 13 residues. Germline V lookup: CDR1 LGHDT, CDR2 YNNKEL (reference sequence). Written as DNA, the CDR3 is TGTGCCAGCAGCCAACCTGGACTTTATGAGCAGTTCTTC. The encoded protein is CASSQPGLYEQFF.

Only a few counts were recorded for this clonotype. The chain has TRBV6-5 and TRBJ2-7; D possibly corresponds to TRBD2 (5 bases). CDR1 is MNHEY, CDR2 SVGAGI, per germline. Trimming took off 0 bases at V and 4 bases at J, with 7 bases between the two ends. This CDR3 is built from 13 residues. Written as DNA, the CDR3 is TGTGCCAGCAGTTACTCGAGAGGGTACGAGCAGTACTTC. Amino acids: CASSYSRGYEQYF.

This chain connects TRBV7-9 to TRBJ1-4, with D possibly being TRBD1 (5 bases). V lost 4 bases and J 4 bases, leaving 10 bases between the germline ends. CDR3 length equals 14 residues. The germline CDR1 and CDR2 sequences are SEHNR and FQNEAQ (reference sequence). CDR3 sequence reads: CASSSGLHNEKLFF. The CDR3 bases are TGTGCCAGCAGCTCGGGACTGCATAATGAAAAACTGTTTTTT.

This clonotype was counted many times. The chain is built from TRBV12-3 or TRBV12-4 and TRBJ2-2; D possibly corresponds to TRBD1 (8 bases). This CDR3 is built from 16 residues. Trimming left V 5 bases short and J 4 bases short, with 17 bases between. The CDR3 DNA sequence: TGTGCCAGCAGTCAAGAACAGGGGGAGGGCACCGGGGAGCTGTTTTTT. Its translation: CASSQEQGEGTGELFF.

This clonotype was seen a few times. V gene TRBV7-2 combines with J gene TRBJ2-1; D is possibly TRBD1 or TRBD2 (5 bases each). The CDR3 is 13 amino acids. Trimming cost V 8 bases and J 3 bases, with 11 bases left between them. The germline V gene encodes CDR1 SGHTA and CDR2 FQGNSA. This chain's CDR3 is CASVRDRYNEQFF. The CDR3 coding sequence is TGTGCCAGCGTCCGGGACCGCTACAATGAGCAGTTCTTC.

This clonotype came up a few times. The chain links TRBV28 to TRBJ1-5; D is unresolved. CDR1 is MDHEN, CDR2 SYDVKM, per germline. V shed 2 bases and J shed 0 bases, with 5 bases lying between them. The CDR3 has 14 amino acids. CDR3 DNA: TGTGCCAGCAGTTTAGCTCTTAGCAATCAGCCCCAGCATTTT. Protein sequence: CASSLALSNQPQHF. Variable domain in full (rest from reference TRBV28 and TRBJ1-5): DVKVTQSSRYLVKRTGEKVFLECVQDMDHENMFWYRQDPGLGLRLIYFSYDVKMKEKGDIPEGYSVSREKKERFSLILESASTNQTSMYLCASSLALSNQPQHFGDGTRLSIL.

This chain links TRBV25-1 with TRBJ2-7; 8 bases fit TRBD1. Looked up from germline, CDR1 is MGHDK and CDR2 is SYGVNS. The junction had 11 bases not matched to a gene; V was cut back by 5 bases and J by 5 bases. CDR3 length: 15 residues. For the CDR3, the DNA is TGTGCCAGCAGTTCTCATGACAGGGGTGGGGACGAGCAGTACTTC. As protein: CASSSHDRGGDEQYF.

This chain connects TRBV2 to TRBJ2-5; TRBD2 is a possible D gene (7 bases). The V gene lost 4 bases and the J gene lost 3 bases, with 18 bases spanning the gap. Per the germline V gene, CDR1 is SNHLY and CDR2 is FYNNEI. The CDR3 is 16 residues long. The CDR3 bases are TGTGCCAGCAGTGGGGTCGGGGGGCCTCCAAAAGAGACCCAGTACTTC. It translates to CASSGVGGPPKETQYF.

The table lists this clonotype with a few counts. The chain is built from TRBV4-1 and TRBJ1-2, with D possibly being TRBD1 (6 bases). This CDR3 is built from 15 residues. From germline, CDR1 is MGHRA and CDR2 YSYEKL. The V end was cut by 0 bases, the J end by 5 bases, with 13 bases between. This CDR3 is CASSQEKNREYGYTF. The CDR3 nucleotides read TGCGCCAGCAGCCAAGAAAAAAACAGGGAGTATGGCTACACCTTC.

This sequence joins TRBV7-2 and TRBJ2-5; D is undetermined. The V end was cut by 2 bases, the J end by 0 bases, with 7 bases between. The CDR3 runs to 14 residues. Germline V gives CDR1 SGHTA, CDR2 FQGNSA. The CDR3 protein is CASSLLGNQETQYF. The CDR3 DNA is TGTGCCAGCAGCTTATTAGGAAACCAAGAGACCCAGTACTTC. Full variable domain (outside the CDR3, taken from reference TRBV7-2 and TRBJ2-5): GAGVSQSPSNKVTEKGKDVELRCDPISGHTALYWYRQSLGQGLEFLIYFQGNSAPDKSGLPSDRFSAERTGGSVSTLTIQRTQQEDSAVYLCASSLLGNQETQYFGPGTRLLVL.

This clonotype was observed a few times. The rearrangement joins TRBV24-1 to TRBJ1-5; 10 bases align to TRBD1. In germline, CDR1 is KGHDR, CDR2 SFDVKD. Trimming removed 2 bases from V and 5 bases from J; junction bases left unmatched: 2. The CDR3 length is 15 residues. CDR3: CATSDSTGGYQPQHF. The CDR3 nucleotides read TGTGCCACCAGTGATTCGACAGGGGGCTATCAGCCCCAGCATTTT.

J is TRBJ2-2 and V is TRBV12-5; either TRBD1 or TRBD2 may supply D (5 bases each). The CDR3 length is 13 residues. V was cut by 4 bases and J by 6 bases, with 9 bases left in between. The germline gives CDR1 LGHNT, CDR2 FRNRAP. Here the CDR3 reads CASGWLGPGELFF. DNA for the CDR3: TGTGCTAGTGGTTGGCTGGGACCCGGGGAGCTGTTTTTT.

This clonotype was seen more than once but under ten times. V and J are TRBV6-4 and TRBJ2-2; D is uncertain. V lost 4 bases, J lost 7 bases, and 7 bases lay in between. This CDR3 is built from 12 residues. Looked up from germline, CDR1 is MRHNA and CDR2 is SNTAGT. The CDR3 spells CASSGVVGELFF. In DNA form, the CDR3 reads TGTGCCAGCAGTGGGGTCGTCGGGGAGCTGTTTTTT.

This clonotype was counted between two and nine times. This chain joins TRBV5-1 and TRBJ2-2; 12 bases are shared with TRBD2. Germline CDR1 and CDR2: SGHRS and YFSETQ. After removal of 4 bases from V and 5 bases from J, the junction contained 6 bases not matched to a gene. The CDR3 covers 16 residues. CDR3 DNA: TGCGCCAGCAGCCCCCTAGCGGGAGGGGGAACCGGGGAGCTGTTTTTT. The encoded protein is CASSPLAGGGTGELFF.

This clonotype is a singleton in its sample. The V gene is TRBV5-6, the J gene TRBJ2-1; 8 positions agree with TRBD2. This CDR3 contains 14 residues. J gave up 3 bases and V 8 bases, and 7 bases lay outside the gene matches. CDR1 SGHDT and CDR2 YYEEEE come from the germline V gene. Here the CDR3 reads CASTGTSSYNEQFF. In nucleotides, the CDR3 is TGTGCCAGTACCGGGACTAGTAGCTACAATGAGCAGTTCTTC.

The chain employs TRBV12-3 or TRBV12-4 and TRBJ1-3; TRBD1 agrees at 9 bases. The CDR3 length is 14 residues. Trimming at V came to 5 bases and at J to 5 bases, leaving 4 bases not matched to a gene. CDR3 sequence reads: CASSQDRGRNTIYF. For the CDR3, the DNA is TGTGCCAGCAGTCAGGACAGGGGTAGAAACACCATATATTTT.

The chain has TRBV30 and TRBJ2-3; 7 bases align to TRBD1. V trimming: 5 bases; J trimming: 9 bases; junction bases outside the gene matches: 11. CDR1 is GTSNPN and CDR2 is SVGIG in the germline V gene (reference sequence). CDR3 length: 13 amino acids. CDR3 DNA: TGTGCCTGGGGAGCAGGGGGAAGAGGCACGCAGTATTTT. Protein sequence: CAWGAGGRGTQYF.